These T cell receptor beta chains were read from a single sample in a study of graft-versus-host responses after intestinal transplantation. No antigen has been assigned to these receptors. Profiling relied on immunoSEQ multiplex PCR, and the TCRdb table lists in-frame clones only, not all of them. The sample holds about 89,000 clones; 94% are singletons and the top ten take roughly 0.2%. The sample here was unstimulated CD4+ T cells sorted from spleen or lymph node cells, taken before transplant. The receptors come from a human donor who was the organ donor for an intestinal transplant. Each CDR3 is given with its conserved first and last residue. The D gene is left open where the match is weak. Size values are once, few and many counts, or a class for expanded clones, and some rows have none.

D: TRBD1
J: TRBJ1-2
size: .
V: TRBV18
CDR3: CASSYRDRGNRAYTF
DNA: TGTGCCAGCTCATACCGGGACAGGGGAAACAGGGCCTACACCTTC

D: TRBD1
J: TRBJ1-4
size: .
V: TRBV5-1
CDR3: CASSLVSAGGREKLFF
DNA: TGCGCCAGCAGCTTGGTTTCAGCAGGGGGGCGTGAAAAACTGTTTTTT

D: .
J: TRBJ2-7
size: .
V: TRBV7-8
CDR3: CASSLVETYEQYF
DNA: TGTGCCAGCAGCTTAGTCGAAACCTACGAGCAGTACTTC

D: TRBD2
J: TRBJ2-1
size: .
V: TRBV7-9
CDR3: CASSRSGGAHEQFF
DNA: TGTGCCAGCAGCCGCAGCGGGGGGGCCCATGAGCAGTTCTTC

D: TRBD1
J: TRBJ1-2
size: .
V: TRBV27
CDR3: CASSQGTGGGYTF
DNA: TGTGCCAGCAGTCAGGGGACAGGGGGTGGCTACACCTTC

D: TRBD2
J: TRBJ2-1
size: .
V: TRBV6-6
CDR3: CASDRSGGAGNEQFF
DNA: TGTGCCAGCGATAGAAGCGGGGGGGCAGGGAATGAGCAGTTCTTC

D: .
J: TRBJ2-3
size: .
V: TRBV7-9
CDR3: CASSLAGFWQYF
DNA: TGTGCCAGCAGCTTAGCGGGATTTTGGCAGTATTTT

D: .
J: TRBJ2-7
size: .
V: TRBV10-3
CDR3: CAISYGGYEQYF
DNA: TGTGCCATCAGTTACGGGGGCTACGAGCAGTACTTC

D: TRBD2
J: TRBJ2-3
size: .
V: TRBV7-2
CDR3: CASSLAGGGSTDTQYF
DNA: TGTGCCAGCAGCTTAGCCGGCGGGGGGAGCACAGATACGCAGTATTTT

D: TRBD1
J: TRBJ2-4
size: .
V: TRBV7-8
CDR3: CASSSSGGSKNIQYF
DNA: TGTGCCAGCAGTTCATCAGGGGGATCCAAAAACATTCAGTACTTC

D: .
J: TRBJ2-1
size: .
V: TRBV7-9
CDR3: CASSRTRDEQFF
DNA: TGTGCCAGCAGCCGGACCCGTGATGAGCAGTTCTTC

D: .
J: TRBJ1-2
size: .
V: TRBV7-6
CDR3: CASSLAGYYGYTF
DNA: TGTGCCAGCAGCTTAGCGGGATACTATGGCTACACCTTC

D: .
J: TRBJ1-5
size: once
V: TRBV7-2
CDR3: CASSFVGQPQHF
DNA: TGTGCCAGCAGCTTTGTTGGTCAGCCCCAGCATTTT

D: .
J: TRBJ1-2
size: once
V: TRBV11-2
CDR3: CASSLDRNYGYTF
DNA: TGTGCCAGCAGCTTAGACCGGAACTATGGCTACACCTTC

D: TRBD2
J: TRBJ2-7
size: .
V: TRBV28
CDR3: CASSRRLAGGTYEQYF
DNA: TGTGCCAGCAGTCGAAGGCTAGCGGGGGGGACCTACGAGCAGTACTTC

D: .
J: TRBJ2-3
size: .
V: TRBV10-3
CDR3: CAISESRAGPSTDTQYF
DNA: TGTGCCATCAGTGAGTCGAGGGCAGGGCCTAGCACAGATACGCAGTATTTT

D: .
J: TRBJ1-6
size: .
V: TRBV7-9
CDR3: CASTLGPNSPLHF
DNA: TGTGCCAGCACCCTGGGCCCTAATTCACCCCTCCACTTT

D: .
J: TRBJ2-6
size: .
V: TRBV7-2
CDR3: CASSPSGRGRSGANVLTF
DNA: TGTGCCAGCAGCCCATCGGGACGAGGTCGCTCTGGGGCCAACGTCCTGACTTTC

D: .
J: TRBJ1-1
size: .
V: TRBV28
CDR3: CASSLLIPPGTEAFF
DNA: TGTGCCAGCAGTTTATTAATCCCCCCGGGCACTGAAGCTTTCTTT

D: .
J: TRBJ1-4
size: .
V: TRBV9
CDR3: CASSLRAQEKLFF
DNA: TGTGCCAGCAGCCTCCGCGCTCAAGAAAAACTGTTTTTT